The subject of this entry is one T cell receptor (beta chain). Study processing details: The authors estimated nucleated cell counts from reference gene primer amplification. Produced via immunoSEQ multiplex PCR; TCRdb's table is partial and in-frame only. V and J calls and clone size are as listed in that table; D and trimming were resolved from the DNA. The table shows 45,000 to 60,000 clones, with about 80% occurring only once. The sample comes from a study of blood T cell repertoires in COVID-19. Study context: Samples taken during acute and convalescent COVID-19 were collected in the United States, Italy and Spain.

This CDR3 comprises 15 residues. V lost 6 bases to trimming and J lost 2 bases; unmatched junction nucleotides: 8. Germline CDR1 reads MNHNY; CDR2 reads SVGAGI (reference sequence). Seattle patient enrollment occurred during active infection, with longitudinal follow-up thereafter. The sequencing input was peripheral blood. The origin of this receptor is a man older than 75 with COVID-19, enrolled during active disease. The chain combines TRBV6-6 with TRBJ1-2; 8 nucleotides agree with TRBD1. As DNA, the CDR3 is TGTGCCAGCAGGGTAGCTAGGACAGGGAACTATGGCTACACCTTC. Protein sequence: CASRVARTGNYGYTF.